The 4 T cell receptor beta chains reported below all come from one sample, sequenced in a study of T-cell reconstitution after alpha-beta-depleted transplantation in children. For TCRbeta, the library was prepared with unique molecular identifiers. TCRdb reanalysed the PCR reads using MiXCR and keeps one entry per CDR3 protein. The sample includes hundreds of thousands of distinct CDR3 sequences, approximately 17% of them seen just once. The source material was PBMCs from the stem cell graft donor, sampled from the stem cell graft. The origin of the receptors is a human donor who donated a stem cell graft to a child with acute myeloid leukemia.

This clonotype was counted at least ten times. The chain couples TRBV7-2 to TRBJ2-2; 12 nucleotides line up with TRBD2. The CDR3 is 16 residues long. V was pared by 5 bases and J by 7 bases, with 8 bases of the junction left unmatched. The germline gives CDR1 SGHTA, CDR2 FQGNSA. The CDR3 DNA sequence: TGTGCCAGCAGCCTAACTAGCGGGGGGCGCGGCGGGGAGCTGTTTTTT. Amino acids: CASSLTSGGRGGELFF.

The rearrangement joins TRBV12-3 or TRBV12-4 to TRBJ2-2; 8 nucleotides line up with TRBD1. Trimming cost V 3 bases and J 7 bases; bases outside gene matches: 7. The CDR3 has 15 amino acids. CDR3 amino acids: CASSLVPGGFGELFF. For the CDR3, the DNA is TGTGCCAGCAGTTTGGTCCCAGGGGGCTTCGGGGAGCTGTTTTTT.

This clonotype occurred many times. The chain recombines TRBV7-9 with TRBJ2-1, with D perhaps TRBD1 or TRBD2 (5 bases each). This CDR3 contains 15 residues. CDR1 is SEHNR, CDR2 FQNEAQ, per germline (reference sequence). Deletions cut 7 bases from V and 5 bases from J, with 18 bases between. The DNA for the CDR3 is TGTGCCAGCACCGGACGGGAATTGGGGCACAATGAGCAGTTCTTC. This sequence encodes CASTGRELGHNEQFF.

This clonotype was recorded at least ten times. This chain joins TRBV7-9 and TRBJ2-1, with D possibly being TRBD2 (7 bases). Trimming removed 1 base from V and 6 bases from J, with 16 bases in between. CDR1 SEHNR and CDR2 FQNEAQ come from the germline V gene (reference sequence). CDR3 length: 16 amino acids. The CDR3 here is CASSLGSAGQRNEQFF. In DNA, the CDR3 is TGTGCCAGCAGCTTAGGATCAGCGGGACAACGCAATGAGCAGTTCTTC.